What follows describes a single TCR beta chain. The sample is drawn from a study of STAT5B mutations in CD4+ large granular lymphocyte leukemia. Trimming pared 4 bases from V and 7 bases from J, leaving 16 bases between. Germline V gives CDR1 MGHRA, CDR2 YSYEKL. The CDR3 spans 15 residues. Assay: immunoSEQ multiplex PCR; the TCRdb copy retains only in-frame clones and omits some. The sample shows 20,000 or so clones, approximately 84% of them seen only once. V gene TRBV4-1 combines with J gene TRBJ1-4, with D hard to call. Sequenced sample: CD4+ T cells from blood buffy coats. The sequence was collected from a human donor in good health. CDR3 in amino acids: CASSRGPMGGEKLFF. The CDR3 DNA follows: TGCGCCAGCAGCCGAGGACCCATGGGCGGTGAAAAACTGTTTTTT.